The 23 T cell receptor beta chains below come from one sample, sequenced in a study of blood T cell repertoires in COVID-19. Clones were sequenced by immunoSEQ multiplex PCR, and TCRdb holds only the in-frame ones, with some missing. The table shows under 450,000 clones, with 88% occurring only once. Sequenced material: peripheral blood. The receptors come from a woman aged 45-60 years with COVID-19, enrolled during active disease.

The CDR3 is CASSATESSGYTF. For the CDR3, the DNA is TGTGCCAGCAGCGCTACAGAAAGCAGTGGCTACACCTTC. The J gene is TRBJ1-2, the V gene TRBV5-8, with D unclear. The V gene lost 4 bases and the J gene lost 7 bases, with 14 bases spanning the gap. Per germline, CDR1 SGHTS and CDR2 YDEGEE. This CDR3 region has 13 residues.

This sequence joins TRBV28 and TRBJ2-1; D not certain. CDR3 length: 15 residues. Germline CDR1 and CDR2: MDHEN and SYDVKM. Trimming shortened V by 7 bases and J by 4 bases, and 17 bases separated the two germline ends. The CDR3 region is CASKATPTGYNEQFF. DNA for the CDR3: TGTGCCAGCAAGGCCACACCGACGGGTTACAATGAGCAGTTCTTC.

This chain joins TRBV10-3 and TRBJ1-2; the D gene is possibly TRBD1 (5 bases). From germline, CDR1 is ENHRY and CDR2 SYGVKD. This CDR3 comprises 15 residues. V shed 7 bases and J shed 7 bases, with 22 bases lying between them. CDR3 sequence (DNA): TGTGCCATCACTCCCGGGACTCCCCACGACACTGGCTACACCTTC. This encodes CAITPGTPHDTGYTF.

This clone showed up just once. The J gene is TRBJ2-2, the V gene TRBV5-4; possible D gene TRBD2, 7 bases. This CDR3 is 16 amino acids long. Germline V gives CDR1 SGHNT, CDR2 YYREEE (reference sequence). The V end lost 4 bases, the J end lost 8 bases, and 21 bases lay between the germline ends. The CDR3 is CASSPLVGGPSGELFF. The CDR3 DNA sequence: TGTGCCAGCAGCCCCCTCGTCGGGGGGCCCTCGGGGGAGCTGTTTTTT.

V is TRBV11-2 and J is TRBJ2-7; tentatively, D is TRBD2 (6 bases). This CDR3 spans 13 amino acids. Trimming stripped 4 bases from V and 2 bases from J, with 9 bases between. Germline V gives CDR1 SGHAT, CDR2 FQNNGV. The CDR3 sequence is CASSWGVTYEQYF. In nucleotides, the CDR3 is TGTGCCAGCAGCTGGGGGGTAACCTACGAGCAGTACTTC.

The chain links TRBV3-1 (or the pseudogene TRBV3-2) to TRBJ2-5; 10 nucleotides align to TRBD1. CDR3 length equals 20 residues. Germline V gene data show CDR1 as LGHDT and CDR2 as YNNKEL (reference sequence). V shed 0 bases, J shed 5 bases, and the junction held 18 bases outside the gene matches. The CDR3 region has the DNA TGTGCCAGCAGCCAAGATCAGGGGTGGGAGACAGGGGGCTGGTTGGAGACCCAGTACTTC. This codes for CASSQDQGWETGGWLETQYF.

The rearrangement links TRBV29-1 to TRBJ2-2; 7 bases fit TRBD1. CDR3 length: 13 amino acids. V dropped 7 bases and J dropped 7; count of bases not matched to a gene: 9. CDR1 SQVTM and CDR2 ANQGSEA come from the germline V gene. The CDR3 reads CSARDRLIGELFF. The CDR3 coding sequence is TGCAGCGCCAGGGACAGACTCATCGGGGAGCTGTTTTTT.

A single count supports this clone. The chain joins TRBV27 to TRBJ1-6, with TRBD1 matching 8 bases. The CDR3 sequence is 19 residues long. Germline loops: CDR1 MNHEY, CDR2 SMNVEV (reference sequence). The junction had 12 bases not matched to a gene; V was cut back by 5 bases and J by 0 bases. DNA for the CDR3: TGTGCCAGCAGTCCAGGACAGGGCAGATTCAGCTCCTATAATTCACCCCTCCACTTT. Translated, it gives CASSPGQGRFSSYNSPLHF.

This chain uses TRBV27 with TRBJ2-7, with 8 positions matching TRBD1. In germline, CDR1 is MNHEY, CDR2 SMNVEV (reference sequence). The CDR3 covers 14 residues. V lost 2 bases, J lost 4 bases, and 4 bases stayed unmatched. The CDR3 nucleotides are TGTGCCAGCAGTTTAGGACAGGGTTTTTACGAGCAGTACTTC. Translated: CASSLGQGFYEQYF.

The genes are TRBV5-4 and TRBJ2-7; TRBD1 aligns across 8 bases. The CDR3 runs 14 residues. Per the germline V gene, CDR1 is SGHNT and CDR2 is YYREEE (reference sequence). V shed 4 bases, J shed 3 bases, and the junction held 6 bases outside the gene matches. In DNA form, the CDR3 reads TGTGCCAGCAGCCCCGACAGGGGTAACTACGAGCAGTACTTC. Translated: CASSPDRGNYEQYF.

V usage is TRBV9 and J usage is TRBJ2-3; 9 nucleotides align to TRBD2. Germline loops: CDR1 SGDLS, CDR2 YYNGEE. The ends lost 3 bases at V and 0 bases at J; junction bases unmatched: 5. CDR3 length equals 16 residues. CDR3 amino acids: CASSEGTSPSTDTQYF. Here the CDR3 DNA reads TGTGCCAGCAGCGAGGGGACTAGCCCGAGCACAGATACGCAGTATTTT.

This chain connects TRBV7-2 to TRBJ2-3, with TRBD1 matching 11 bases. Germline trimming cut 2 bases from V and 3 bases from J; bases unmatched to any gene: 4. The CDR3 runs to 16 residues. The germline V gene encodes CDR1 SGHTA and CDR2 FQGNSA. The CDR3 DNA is TGTGCCAGCAGCTTATCAGGACAGGGGGCAACAGATACGCAGTATTTT. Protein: CASSLSGQGATDTQYF.

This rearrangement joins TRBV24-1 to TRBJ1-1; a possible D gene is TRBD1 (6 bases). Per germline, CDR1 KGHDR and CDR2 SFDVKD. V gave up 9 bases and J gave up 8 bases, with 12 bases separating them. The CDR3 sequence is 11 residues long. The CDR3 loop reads CATRAQGEAFF. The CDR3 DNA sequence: TGTGCCACCCGAGCTCAGGGGGAAGCTTTCTTT.

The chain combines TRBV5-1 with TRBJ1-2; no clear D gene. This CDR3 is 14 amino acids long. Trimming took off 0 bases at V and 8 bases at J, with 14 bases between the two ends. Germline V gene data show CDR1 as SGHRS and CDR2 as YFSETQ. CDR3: CASSLDPAGGGYTF. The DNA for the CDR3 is TGCGCCAGCAGCTTGGATCCGGCAGGAGGGGGCTACACCTTC.

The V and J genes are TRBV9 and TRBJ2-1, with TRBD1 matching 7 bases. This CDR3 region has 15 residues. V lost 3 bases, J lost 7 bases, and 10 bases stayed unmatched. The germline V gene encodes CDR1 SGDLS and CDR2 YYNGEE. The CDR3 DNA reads TGTGCCAGCAGCGCCCTCATCGTACAGGGGAATGAGCAGTTCTTC. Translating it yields CASSALIVQGNEQFF.

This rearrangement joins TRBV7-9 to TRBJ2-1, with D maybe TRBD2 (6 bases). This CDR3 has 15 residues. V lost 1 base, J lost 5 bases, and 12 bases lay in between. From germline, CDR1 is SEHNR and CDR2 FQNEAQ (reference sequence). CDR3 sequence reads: CASSLGPGLHNEQFF. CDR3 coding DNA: TGTGCCAGCAGCTTAGGACCGGGACTTCACAATGAGCAGTTCTTC.

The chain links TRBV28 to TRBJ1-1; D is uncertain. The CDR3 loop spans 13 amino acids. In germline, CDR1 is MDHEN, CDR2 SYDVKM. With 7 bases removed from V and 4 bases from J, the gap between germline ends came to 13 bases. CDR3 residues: CASTSVGVTEAFF. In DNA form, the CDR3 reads TGTGCCAGCACCTCAGTCGGGGTCACTGAAGCTTTCTTT. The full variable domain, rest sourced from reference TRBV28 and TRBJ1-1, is DVKVTQSSRYLVKRTGEKVFLECVQDMDHENMFWYRQDPGLGLRLIYFSYDVKMKEKGDIPEGYSVSREKKERFSLILESASTNQTSMYLCASTSVGVTEAFFGQGTRLTVV.

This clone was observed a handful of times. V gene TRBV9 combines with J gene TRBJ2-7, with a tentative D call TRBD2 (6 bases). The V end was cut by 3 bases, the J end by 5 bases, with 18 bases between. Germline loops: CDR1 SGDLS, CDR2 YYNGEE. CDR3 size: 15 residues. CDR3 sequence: CASSARGVAVDEQYF. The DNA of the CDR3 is TGTGCCAGCAGCGCCCGAGGGGTAGCGGTCGACGAGCAGTACTTC.

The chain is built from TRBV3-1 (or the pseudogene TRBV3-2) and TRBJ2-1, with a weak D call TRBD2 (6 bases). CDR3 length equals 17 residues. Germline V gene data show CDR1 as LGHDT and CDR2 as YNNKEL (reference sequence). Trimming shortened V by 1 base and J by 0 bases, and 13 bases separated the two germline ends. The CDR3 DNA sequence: TGTGCCAGCAGCCAAGGGAGGGAGCTGAGCTCCTACAATGAGCAGTTCTTC. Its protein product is CASSQGRELSSYNEQFF.

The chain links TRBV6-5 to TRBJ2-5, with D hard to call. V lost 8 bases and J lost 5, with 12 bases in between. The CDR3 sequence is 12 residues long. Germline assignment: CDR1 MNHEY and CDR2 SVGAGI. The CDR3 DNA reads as TGTGCCAGCGCGGTCTTTGGGGAGACCCAGTACTTC. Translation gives CASAVFGETQYF.

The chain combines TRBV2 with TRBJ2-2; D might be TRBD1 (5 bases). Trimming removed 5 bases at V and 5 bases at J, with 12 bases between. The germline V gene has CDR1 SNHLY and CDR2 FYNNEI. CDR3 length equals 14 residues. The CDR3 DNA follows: TGTGCCAGCAGTTCATGGGGCGGAACCGGGGAGCTGTTTTTT. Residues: CASSSWGGTGELFF.

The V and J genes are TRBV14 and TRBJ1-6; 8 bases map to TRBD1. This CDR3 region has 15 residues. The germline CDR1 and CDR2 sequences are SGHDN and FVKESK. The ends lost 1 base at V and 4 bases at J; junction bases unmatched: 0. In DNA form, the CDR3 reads TGTGCCAGCAGCCAAGGGACAGGGTATAATTCACCCCTCCACTTT. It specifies CASSQGTGYNSPLHF.

CDR3 protein: CASSLVRTADGYTF. CDR3 nucleotides: TGTGCCAGCAGCTTAGTTAGGACAGCAGATGGCTACACCTTC. The J gene is TRBJ1-2, the V gene TRBV7-9; a possible D gene is TRBD1 (6 bases). The V gene lost 1 base and the J gene lost 6 bases, with 12 bases spanning the gap. Looked up from germline, CDR1 is SEHNR and CDR2 is FQNEAQ (reference sequence). CDR3 length equals 14 residues.